This T cell receptor beta chain was identified in a study of blood T cell repertoires in COVID-19. Study overall: Donors in the United States, Italy and Spain gave samples during acute or convalescent COVID-19. In each case, the material was cDNA or gDNA derived from T cells, B-cell-depleted T cells, or PBMCs.

The authors' processing: Estimation of nucleated cell counts relied on the amplification of reference gene primers. This table comes from immunoSEQ multiplex PCR, and its TCRdb copy is limited to in-frame clones, with some not included. From that table come the V and J calls and clone size; the DNA was used to work out D and trimming. The sample yields about 270,000 clones, approximately 91% seen once. CDR1 is SGHRS and CDR2 is YFSETQ in the germline V gene. With 4 bases removed from V and 4 bases from J, the gap between germline ends came to 11 bases. This CDR3 is 13 amino acids long. The age range of participants was about 18 to 100 years, with residence in fewer than 25 US areas.

Sequenced: PBMCs or T cells enriched from blood (not recorded which). This receptor was obtained from a woman between 40 and 50 years old with acute COVID-19. The chain links TRBV5-1 to TRBJ1-2, with no clear D. CDR3 in amino acids: CASSHGEGYGYTF. The DNA of the CDR3 is TGCGCCAGCAGCCATGGGGAGGGCTATGGCTACACCTTC.